The 22 T cell receptor beta chains listed next were all sequenced from one sample in a study of molecular identifiers for immune sequencing clone quantification. TCRdb re-analysed the PCR reads in MiXCR, keeping a single row per CDR3 protein. The profile shows more than 300,000 distinct CDR3 sequences, over 20% of them singletons. What was sequenced was naive CD8+ T cells from blood, with Jurkat cell RNA spiked in. Noted subset: FACS-sorted CD8+CD4-CCR7+CD45RA+ naive T cells. The receptors stem from a human donor in good health. Some libraries in this study had Jurkat cell RNA spiked in.

The table lists this clonotype with many counts. The chain links TRBV29-1 to TRBJ2-7; 7 bases are a match to TRBD2. J was trimmed by 12 bases and V by 3 bases; bases with no gene match: 11. Germline CDR1 is SQVTM and CDR2 is ANQGSEA. CDR3 length: 12 residues. The CDR3 sequence is CSVDSGEGKLYF. Written as DNA, the CDR3 is TGCAGCGTTGACTCGGGGGAGGGAAAGCTGTACTTC.

This clonotype was counted ten times or more. The chain couples TRBV28 to TRBJ2-3; D remains ambiguous. Germline V gene sequence: CDR1 MDHEN, CDR2 SYDVKM. V was cut by 8 bases and J by 13 bases, with 22 bases left in between. This CDR3 has 13 amino acids. CDR3 sequence reads: CASSPLRARGEYF. CDR3 DNA: TGTGCCAGCTCCCCCCTACGGGCCCGTGGGGAGTATTTT.

In its sample, this clonotype was seen once. The CDR3 region is CASGPGTRSTDTQYF. DNA for the CDR3: TGTGCCAGCGGCCCCGGGACGAGAAGCACAGATACGCAGTATTTT. V usage is TRBV11-2 and J usage is TRBJ2-3; D possibly uses TRBD1 or TRBD2 (5 bases each). V was clipped by 8 bases and J by 0 bases, with 15 bases between them. The CDR3 runs to 15 residues. Germline CDR1 reads SGHAT; CDR2 reads FQNNGV.

At least ten counts were recorded for this clonotype. V and J are TRBV13 and TRBJ1-1; D possibly corresponds to TRBD1 (6 bases). V was trimmed by 5 bases and J by 3 bases, leaving 7 bases between them. Germline CDR1 PRHDT, CDR2 FYEKMQ (reference sequence). The CDR3 runs 12 residues. CDR3 DNA sequence: TGTGCCAGCAGCGACAGGTACACTGAAGCTTTCTTT. It codes for CASSDRYTEAFF.

This clonotype was recorded at least ten times. The chain links TRBV20-1 to TRBJ1-1, with no clear D. V gave up 5 bases and J gave up 4 bases, with 17 bases separating them. The V gene's germline CDR1 is DFQATT and CDR2 SNEGSKA (reference sequence). The CDR3 is 14 residues long. The CDR3 sequence: CSAPYYERVTEAFF. The CDR3 DNA sequence: TGCAGTGCTCCTTACTACGAGAGGGTCACTGAAGCTTTCTTT.

This clonotype was seen many times. This sequence joins TRBV5-4 and TRBJ2-7; possible D gene TRBD2, 5 bases. V lost 3 bases and J 2 bases, leaving 12 bases between the germline ends. The CDR3 loop spans 14 amino acids. CDR1 is SGHNT and CDR2 is YYREEE in the germline V gene (reference sequence). The CDR3 region is CASSWSGAPYEQYF. For the CDR3, the DNA is TGTGCCAGCAGCTGGAGCGGAGCCCCCTACGAGCAGTACTTC.

This clonotype was observed at least ten times. The chain is built from TRBV4-1 and TRBJ2-6; D possibly uses TRBD1 or TRBD2 (6 bases each). V dropped 3 bases and J dropped 6 bases, with 21 bases sitting between them. Germline CDR1 MGHRA, CDR2 YSYEKL. This CDR3 has 18 amino acids. The CDR3 is CASSHFVDGGGPANVLTF. As DNA, the CDR3 is TGCGCCAGCAGCCACTTCGTTGACGGAGGGGGTCCGGCCAACGTCCTGACTTTC.

Note on this clonotype: One end of the junction varies from germline; a read error may be responsible. J is TRBJ2-2 and V is TRBV27; D may be TRBD1 (7 bases). The germline V gene has CDR1 MNHEY and CDR2 SMNVEV (reference sequence). CDR3 length equals 14 residues. CDR3 residues: CASSLTGEAGEPFF. DNA of the CDR3: TGTGCCAGCAGTTTAACAGGGGAGGCCGGGGAGCCGTTTTTT.

In this sample, this clonotype turned up many times. The genes are TRBV6-5 and TRBJ1-2, with a weak D call TRBD1 (6 bases). The germline gives CDR1 MNHEY, CDR2 SVGAGI. Between the trimmed V and J ends, which lost 6 bases and 7 bases, there was a span of 18 bases. This CDR3 contains 14 residues. CDR3 amino acids: CASSPPGDSSGYTF. DNA of the CDR3: TGTGCCAGCAGCCCCCCAGGGGACTCTAGTGGCTACACCTTC.

This clonotype was seen at least ten times. The chain's CDR3 is CASSVGGRDTQYF. In nucleotides, the CDR3 is TGTGCCAGCAGCGTAGGGGGCCGGGATACGCAGTATTTT. The chain couples TRBV12-3 or TRBV12-4 to TRBJ2-3, with TRBD1 matching over 7 bases. CDR3 size: 13 residues. Trimming removed 6 bases from V and 6 bases from J; junction bases left unmatched: 6.

On this clonotype: A much larger clone differs by one base, so this may be a read error. The rearrangement joins TRBV5-3 to TRBJ1-1; D not resolved. TRBV5-3 is placed among ORFs of uncertain function. This CDR3 has 13 amino acids. CDR3 loop: CASSLDGVGEAFF. The CDR3 DNA follows: TGTGCCAGCAGCTTAGACGGAGTTGGTGAAGCTTTCTTT.

This clonotype was counted many times. This chain joins TRBV5-4 and TRBJ1-1; D is possibly TRBD1 (5 bases). Germline CDR1 and CDR2: SGHNT and YYREEE (reference sequence). The V end was cut by 1 base, the J end by 3 bases, with 10 bases between. This CDR3 comprises 14 residues. This CDR3 is CASSLSGADTEAFF. CDR3 nucleotides: TGTGCCAGCAGCTTGTCCGGGGCGGACACTGAAGCTTTCTTT.

This clonotype occurred many times. V usage is TRBV4-3 and J usage is TRBJ2-1, with D hard to call. V gave up 5 bases and J gave up 8 bases, with 7 bases separating them. The CDR3 consists of 11 residues. Germline CDR1 reads LGHNA; CDR2 reads YSLEER. CDR3: CASSGTDEQFF. Written as DNA, the CDR3 is TGCGCCAGCAGCGGTACGGATGAGCAGTTCTTC.

This clonotype was seen at least ten times. The chain carries TRBV12-3 or TRBV12-4 and TRBJ2-7; no reliable D call. Trimming took 3 bases from V and 5 from J, leaving 11 bases between them. The CDR3 spans 13 residues. The CDR3 nucleotides read TGTGCCAGCAGTTTTTCATTTGGTGACGAGCAGTACTTC. This translates into CASSFSFGDEQYF.

The chain links TRBV7-2 to TRBJ1-3; D call uncertain. The CDR3 is 14 residues long. Germline loops: CDR1 SGHTA, CDR2 FQGNSA. V was pared by 8 bases and J by 0 bases, with 11 bases between. CDR3 nucleotide sequence: TGTGCCAGCCAGGAGGGCCACTCTGGAAACACCATATATTTT. Its protein is CASQEGHSGNTIYF.

There are many counts of this clonotype. The V gene is TRBV27, the J gene TRBJ1-6; D is unresolved. The CDR3 loop spans 15 amino acids. V was trimmed by 6 bases and J by 1 base, leaving 10 bases between them. In germline, CDR1 is MNHEY, CDR2 SMNVEV (reference sequence). The CDR3 nucleotides are TGTGCCAGCAGCTTAGGTCGGTCCTATAATTCACCCCTCCACTTT. It codes for CASSLGRSYNSPLHF.

This clonotype has at least ten counts. The rearrangement links TRBV27 to TRBJ2-5; 8 bases map to TRBD2. The germline gives CDR1 MNHEY, CDR2 SMNVEV (reference sequence). V gave up 6 bases and J gave up 3 bases; unmatched junction bases: 3. The CDR3 contains 13 residues. CDR3 DNA sequence: TGTGCCAGCAGCCCAGCGGGAGAAGAGACCCAGTACTTC. Its translation is CASSPAGEETQYF.

This clonotype has a count of ten or more. The rearrangement joins TRBV5-4 to TRBJ1-1; 9 nucleotides align to TRBD1. V lost 4 bases and J lost 3; bases outside the gene matches: 10. Germline V gene data show CDR1 as SGHNT and CDR2 as YYREEE (reference sequence). This CDR3 comprises 16 residues. The CDR3 region has the DNA TGTGCCAGCAGCCCGGTAAACAGGGGGCAGGACACTGAAGCTTTCTTT. Translating gives CASSPVNRGQDTEAFF.

In its sample, this clonotype was seen a few times. The CDR3 DNA is TGCAGTGCTAGAGTGTTGGGACAGGGGGCGGGCAATCAGCCCCAGCATTTT. Its translation is CSARVLGQGAGNQPQHF. J is TRBJ1-5 and V is TRBV20-1; 12 bases agree with TRBD1. Germline V gene lookup returns CDR1 DFQATT and CDR2 SNEGSKA (reference sequence). The trim removed 1 base at V and 2 bases at J, leaving 6 bases unmatched. The CDR3 is 17 amino acids.

The chain recombines TRBV7-6 with TRBJ2-5, with 16 bases that match TRBD2. The germline V gene has CDR1 SGHVS and CDR2 FNYEAQ. V was pared by 0 bases and J by 2 bases, with 6 bases of the junction left unmatched. This CDR3 contains 19 residues. The chain's CDR3 is CASSLAYWGLAGGQETQYF. For the CDR3, the DNA is TGTGCCAGCAGCTTAGCCTACTGGGGACTAGCGGGGGGGCAAGAGACCCAGTACTTC.

This clonotype appeared many times. This chain connects TRBV6-1 to TRBJ1-5; D might be TRBD1 (5 bases). V was pared by 7 bases and J by 11 bases, with 27 bases between. CDR1 and CDR2 (germline): MNHNS, SASEGT. The CDR3 spans 16 residues. The CDR3 protein is CASTSPRTGRIRAQHF. In DNA, the CDR3 is TGTGCCAGCACCTCCCCCCGCACAGGACGGATTCGGGCCCAGCATTTT.

The rearrangement uses TRBV15 and TRBJ1-1; tentative D call: TRBD1 (6 bases). The germline CDR1 and CDR2 sequences are LNHNV and YYDKDF (reference sequence). The CDR3 consists of 14 residues. V dropped 2 bases and J dropped 3 bases, with 10 bases sitting between them. CDR3 sequence reads: CATSRSAGDTEAFF. The CDR3, as DNA: TGTGCCACCAGCAGATCGGCAGGGGACACTGAAGCTTTCTTT.